This TCR beta chain appears in the sequencing data of a study of cytomegalovirus exposure and HLA in healthy donors (dated by TCRdb to about 2017). Some background on the complete study: An earlier analysis of roughly 610 of the donors reported around 280 Gb of sequence data and approximately 120 million unique TCR beta sequences obtained from about 179 million T cells. In an earlier analysis of about 590 of the donors, high-throughput TCR beta sequencing was used to judge whether each TCR beta V gene segment behaved as functional or pseudogenic. A later genetic analysis took genome-wide SNP genotypes for about three fifths of the roughly 670 donors and used that subset as a discovery cohort. Using immunosequencing, the study profiled T cell repertoires from 550 to 750 subjects and related those repertoires to cytomegalovirus serostatus. A later analysis re-analyzed previously published TCR beta repertoires from 500 to 700 donors and added high-resolution HLA genotyping to study TCR occurrence patterns. Every repertoire in the discovery cohort had been generated on one and the same sequencing platform. Of the 300 to 500 genotyped donors, more than 75% were placed in the genetic ancestry cluster associated with self-reported Caucasian donors. The later analysis used no new phenotypic data to find candidate immune exposures, relying instead on TCR beta sequences and their occurrence across donors. Class I and class II HLA loci were covered by the typing at four-digit resolution. Roughly 5 DR-DQ haplotypes were treated as single units for association and clustering because of strong linkage in the cohort. Donor age, sex, ethnicity and CMV serostatus were compiled together with the repertoire data. The study combined high-throughput TCR immunosequencing, statistical association of individual TCRs with disease status, and machine learning to predict cytomegalovirus infection status. Roughly 300 gigabases of sequencing data and approximately 80 million unique TCR sequences were included in an early release covering several hundred HLA-typed donors. Among a few hundred genotyped donors of the cohort, an average of about 240,000 unique TCR beta nucleotide sequences were sequenced per donor, roughly a sixth of them non-productive. Typing coverage differed by locus: A, B, C, DRB1 and DQB1 were typed in roughly 620-630 donors, DQA1 in 500 to 550, DPA1 in 600 to 610, and DPB1 in around 490. A separate validation cohort of some 130 different subjects was used in addition to the approximately 700-subject first cohort. The study aimed to test whether signatures of past pathogen exposure could be identified by cataloging public T cell receptors.

From its cysteine to its phenylalanine, the CDR3 spans 13 amino acids. CDR3 DNA is the only sequence kept; it has 39 bases, read in frame from the first base. V is cut by 4 bases and J by 9 bases, and the space between the germline ends is 13 bases. CDR1 and CDR2, per the germline V gene, are MGHRA and YSYEKL. The cohort was made up of about 610 healthy bone marrow donors. At the time of sampling, all cohort members were nominally healthy, though unrecorded immune exposures were likely present. The donor tested CMV seropositive, placing the donor among the 250 to 300 seropositive members of the cohort. A peripheral blood sample was provided by each donor, and peripheral blood mononuclear cells were used for TCR beta sequencing. Genomic DNA extraction from the blood cell samples was performed with the Qiagen DNeasy Blood Extraction Kit. Receptor libraries were prepared by the immunoSEQ multiplex PCR assay. For the multiplex PCR, a mixture combining 60 forward primers for TCR Vbeta segments and 13 reverse primers for TCR Jbeta segments was used. Amplification of the CDR3 region of rearranged TCR beta genes was performed with a multiplex PCR assay on genomic DNA. Amplified TCR beta libraries were sequenced as 87-base-pair reads on the Illumina HiSeq System. Per the source publication's procedure: Across the 600 to 700 repertoires, a later analysis counted 80 million or so unique TCR beta chains, approximately 10 million of which were shared by at least two donors. A nearest-neighbor algorithm error-corrected the raw reads and collapsed the reads into unique sequences, merging closely related sequences to remove PCR and sequencing errors. To assign V, D and J gene segments, CDR3 sequences were aligned to IMGT reference sequences. For a sequence to be retained, a match of at least six nucleotides was required to both a V gene segment and a J gene segment. Rearrangements were called productive when the CDR3 lacked stop codons and stayed in frame with V and J; all others were non-productive. Following IMGT convention, CDR3 was defined as the stretch from the second conserved V-encoded cysteine to the conserved J-encoded phenylalanine. Sequences without an unambiguous match to a single V gene segment were excluded from the earlier analysis of about 640 of the donors. In an earlier analysis of around 590 of the donors, a V segment was called functional when productive rearrangements were above 56.7%, and segregating when the standard deviation between donors exceeded 5%. A statistical classification framework was built for diagnosing cytomegalovirus status from the catalog of TCR beta chain sequences. In a later analysis, TCR nucleotide sequences were compared against IMGT/GENE-DB human TR gene sequences so that V and J genes could be assigned. The TCRdist pipeline was used in a later analysis to assign CDR3 sequences and most-parsimonious VDJ recombination scenarios. A later analysis defined each TCR beta chain by its CDR3 amino acid sequence plus V-gene family, and excluded reads lacking a unique V-gene family. To address suspected cross-contamination and a sequencing artifact, a later analysis removed approximately 600 highly shared, low-generation-probability nucleotide sequences. A later analysis calculated a clonal expansion index for each public chain from normalized within-repertoire ranks of inferred template counts. Generation probabilities in a later analysis came from a VDJ recombination model fitted to out-of-frame rearrangements, and those results were checked against IGoR. A later analysis scored TCR-TCR, TCR-HLA and TCR-CMV co-occurrence with hypergeometric tests, applying a repertoire-size bias correction to TCR pairs. To estimate false discovery rates, a later analysis permuted the HLA or CMV assignments 20 times. In a later analysis, co-occurring TCRs were grouped using DBSCAN, and TCRdist sequence similarity was added for clustering within HLA-allele-positive subsets. Co-occurrence clustering excluded repertoires with fewer than 30,000 or more than 120,000 public chains, plus five with anomalous nucleotide sharing. TCRdb obtained this table from immuneACCESS and retained in-frame rearrangements with V and J assigned. These tables miss some clones; where compared with another copy, unresolved V genes account for less than half of the shortfall, and the remainder is unexplained. V, J and clone size derive from that table, while D and trimming were established from the DNA sequence. This sample gives roughly 160,000 clones in total; 75% of them show up just once. Jointly, the top ten make up less than 9.5% of the sample.

What the authors observed across the whole study: A total of 164 TCR beta chains were listed by the study as associated with cytomegalovirus. The 87-base-pair reads could not distinguish some IMGT-functional V segments, including TRBV6-2 and TRBV6-3, so those segments were excluded. A later analysis associated about 17,000 TCR beta sequences with specific HLA alleles at a false discovery rate of 0.05. A later analysis reported that several top co-occurrence clusters appeared linked to parvovirus B19, influenza, CMV and Epstein-Barr virus. Because counts were too low, seventeen rarely observed V segments, including chromosome 9 orphons, were excluded from the earlier analysis of 587 of the donors. A later analysis found that TCR association rates varied across HLA loci, with DRB1 alleles showing the most associated TCRs and HLA-C alleles the fewest. It was suggested by the authors that the approach could potentially be generalized to other disease states and immunological phenotypes. A cluster of highly shared sequence variants was judged likely to represent a technical artifact of the sequencing pipeline. In a later analysis, HLA-associated TCR beta chains showed more clonal expansion and lower generation probabilities than non-associated chains that were equally common. In an earlier analysis of 450 to 750 of the donors, most TCR beta V segments appeared in productive rearrangements about 87% or about 30% of the time, broadly matching IMGT annotations. A later genetic analysis reported fewer N-insertions in productive TCRs among donors in an Asian-associated ancestry cluster than the roughly 700-donor mean. A later genetic analysis associated a missense DCLRE1C variant with V-gene and J-gene trimming of TCR beta chains, and an independent cohort replicated the association. The only immune exposure information available for the cohort was CMV serostatus. Three of the identified cytomegalovirus-associated TCR beta chains were confirmed in vitro to be specific for cytomegalovirus antigens. Strong co-occurrence of HLA alleles, especially DR and DQ, made assigning TCR associations to individual alleles difficult. Because HLA typing was unavailable for some donors at each locus, only the typed subset was used in association tests. This cohort had only TCR beta chains sequenced, and the lack of alpha or paired-chain data limited which features could be detected. In a later analysis, most CMV-associated TCR beta chains were found to appear HLA-restricted, with HLA associations seemingly driven largely by CMV exposure. A further reported finding was that TCR beta sequences accurately predicted the HLA-A and HLA-B alleles for most subjects in the first cohort. Sequencing depth was assumed to be roughly uniform across donors in the presence/absence analyses, though that assumption may not hold. Most TCR sequences were seen in very few donors, while some public TCRs were found in many individuals. In both the original and validation cohorts, the classifier was reported to diagnose cytomegalovirus status with high specificity and sensitivity. Linkage disequilibrium might explain the correlated functional status among segregating V segments, but an unknown experimental factor could not be ruled out.

About this clone itself: The clone's antigen remains unknown. Qualities for individual bases were not recorded, and no much larger clone is one base off.

The V gene is TRBV4-1 and the J gene is TRBJ2-1, and perhaps TRBD2 as D gene, on 6 matching bases. This receptor was identified in a middle-aged woman in good health and CMV-seropositive. The sequenced material came from PBMCs. The CDR3 region has the sequence CASSPGLLSEQFF. The nucleotides are TGCGCCAGCAGCCCGGGACTCTTGTCTGAGCAGTTCTTC.